These 9 T cell receptor beta chains were all obtained from the same sample, sequenced in a study of blood T cells in healthy people across ages. Primers used in a second PCR of roughly 7 to 12 cycles were a sample-barcoded 5' primer and a J-beta primer mix. TCRdb fed the 5' RACE reads into MiXCR, producing one record per CDR3 protein. Of about 540,000 distinct CDR3 sequences listed, 24% are singletons. A further study also used this sample, focusing on T cells of mothers and their children.

The sequenced sample consisted of blood. All receptors derive from a boy younger than 18 in good health.

V and J are TRBV4-3 and TRBJ2-6, with TRBD1 matching 9 bases. V lost 0 bases to trimming and J lost 0 bases; unmatched junction nucleotides: 6. CDR1 LGHNA and CDR2 YSLEER come from the germline V gene. The CDR3 runs 19 residues. This CDR3 reads CASSQDRGQGISGANVLTF. The CDR3 nucleotides are TGCGCCAGCAGCCAAGATCGGGGACAGGGAATCTCTGGGGCCAACGTCCTGACTTTC.

V gene TRBV12-3 or TRBV12-4 combines with J gene TRBJ1-2; 7 bases map to TRBD1. J was trimmed by 8 bases and V by 0 bases; bases with no gene match: 3. The CDR3 length is 13 residues. The CDR3 reads CASSLADRDGYTF. CDR3 bases: TGTGCCAGCAGTTTAGCCGACAGGGACGGCTACACCTTC.

A few counts support this clonotype. The V gene is TRBV4-2, the J gene TRBJ2-1; 9 bases are shared with TRBD2. The end of the DNA fits TRBJ2-5 better, so the J call may be wrong. CDR1 LGHNA and CDR2 YNFKEQ come from the germline V gene. The length of the CDR3 is 18 residues. The CDR3, as DNA: TGTGCCAGCAGCCAAGTAAGTCCGGCGGGAGGGCCACAAGAGACCCAGTACTTC. Residues: CASSQVSPAGGPQETQYF.

This clonotype was found a few times. J is TRBJ2-2 and V is TRBV14; 10 nucleotides line up with TRBD2. J lost 7 bases, V lost 0 bases, and 5 bases had no gene match. Per germline, CDR1 SGHDN and CDR2 FVKESK. The CDR3 loop spans 16 amino acids. In nucleotides, the CDR3 is TGTGCCAGCAGCCAAGATAGCGGGGGGTATCACGGGGAGCTGTTTTTT. Amino acids: CASSQDSGGYHGELFF.

With respect to this clonotype: One base away lies a much larger clone, so this may be a sequencing read error. This sequence joins TRBV7-7 and TRBJ2-5; the D is unclear. TRBJ2-1 matches the DNA end more closely, so the J call is doubtful. The CDR3 loop spans 13 amino acids. Germline assignment: CDR1 SSHAT and CDR2 FNYEAQ (reference sequence). The CDR3 reads CASSTYKFNEQFF. In nucleotides, the CDR3 is TGTGCTAGCAGTACCTACAAGTTCAATGAGCAGTTCTTC.

In this sample, this clonotype turned up many times. This chain links TRBV7-2 with TRBJ2-5; no clear D. The CDR3 has 15 residues. The V gene lost 3 bases and the J gene lost 2 bases, with 13 bases spanning the gap. CDR1 SGHTA and CDR2 FQGNSA come from the germline V gene. This CDR3 reads CASSFQRSLQETQYF. Written as DNA, the CDR3 is TGTGCCAGCAGCTTTCAGCGTAGTCTACAAGAGACCCAGTACTTC.

The rearrangement links TRBV5-1 to TRBJ2-7; perhaps TRBD2 as D (6 bases). Trimming removed 4 bases from V and 1 base from J, with 15 bases in between. CDR3 length: 15 residues. CDR1 is SGHRS and CDR2 is YFSETQ in the germline V gene. In DNA form, the CDR3 reads TGCGCCAGCAGCATAGGGGCGGGGATTTCCTACGAGCAGTACTTC. This codes for CASSIGAGISYEQYF.

The chain employs TRBV20-1 and TRBJ2-5, with 8 bases identical to TRBD1. The J call may be mistaken, given a closer DNA end match to TRBJ2-7. Germline CDR1 is DFQATT and CDR2 is SNEGSKA (reference sequence). The CDR3 runs to 14 residues. The CDR3 is CSALRGQGSYEQYF. The CDR3 DNA is TGCAGTGCCCTACGCGGACAGGGCTCCTACGAGCAGTACTTC.

This chain joins TRBV20-1 and TRBJ2-2, with 9 positions matching TRBD2. The V and J ends lost 5 bases and 5 bases, in that order; junction bases with no gene match: 3. The CDR3 has 13 amino acids. Per germline, CDR1 DFQATT and CDR2 SNEGSKA (reference sequence). The DNA for the CDR3 is TGCAGTGCTTTAGCGGGAGTGACCGGGGAGCTGTTTTTT. This sequence encodes CSALAGVTGELFF.